A selection of T cell receptor beta chains follows, all from one sample in a study of blood T cell repertoires in COVID-19. Here immunoSEQ multiplex PCR was the method, and the copy in TCRdb shows in-frame clones only, minus some. The table has some 530,000 clones, approximately 85% seen once. The material sequenced was peripheral blood. Receptor source: a human donor in a cohort sampled during active COVID-19. CDR3s include the opening cysteine and the closing phenylalanine or tryptophan. The D gene is left open where the match is weak. Only part of the rows carry a size: once, few, many, or a class if the clone is expanded.

>17|TRBJ1-1|TRBV19|.|TRBD1
TGTGCCAGTAGTATTGGGGGACAGGGACAAATGAACACTGAAGCTTTCTTT
CASSIGGQGQMNTEAFF
>12|TRBJ1-1|TRBV2|few|.
TGTGCCAGCTGGGCGGGGAACACTGAAGCTTTCTTT
CASWAGNTEAFF
>16|TRBJ2-7|TRBV27|once|TRBD1
TGTGCCAGCAGTCCCTCGTTCGGGGACAGACCCTACGAGCAGTACTTC
CASSPSFGDRPYEQYF
>16|TRBJ2-7|TRBV3-1/TRBV3-2|once|TRBD2
TGTGCCCGCAGAAGTACGCGGGAGGGCCGCTGGCCCGAGCAGTACTTC
CARRSTREGRWPEQYF
>15|TRBJ1-1|TRBV5-1|.|TRBD1
TGCGCCAGCAGCCCCGACCGGGACAGGAACACTGAAGCTTTCTTT
CASSPDRDRNTEAFF
>13|TRBJ1-2|TRBV2|once|.
TGTGCCAGCAGCGCAGGGGCCAACTATGGCTACACCTTC
CASSAGANYGYTF
>15|TRBJ1-4|TRBV2|once|.
TGTGCCATCGATAAAGGAGGGGAGGGTGGGGAAAAACTGTTTTTT
CAIDKGGEGGEKLFF
>15|TRBJ1-5|TRBV5-1|.|.
TGCGCCAGCAGCTTGGACTCCGGGTCCAATCAGCCCCAGCATTTT
CASSLDSGSNQPQHF
>14|TRBJ2-7|TRBV27|.|TRBD1
TGTGCCACTATAATCCGGGACAGGGCCTACGAGCAGTACTTC
CATIIRDRAYEQYF
>12|TRBJ2-5|TRBV7-3|.|TRBD2
TGTGCCAGCAGCTCCGGGGGGGAGACCCAGTACTTC
CASSSGGETQYF
>12|TRBJ1-2|TRBV30|.|TRBD1
TGTGCCTGGAGTGCAGGGGGTTACGGCTACACCTTC
CAWSAGGYGYTF
>14|TRBJ2-3|TRBV21-1|.|.
TGTGCCAGCAGCGCACAGGGTTCTGAGGACCGCGGGTATTTT
CASSAQGSEDRGYF
>13|TRBJ2-7|TRBV27|.|.
TGTGCCAGCAGTAAGGACATAACCTACGAGCAGTACTTC
CASSKDITYEQYF
>16|TRBJ2-2|TRBV10-2|.|TRBD2
TGCGCCAGTAACACCGGGACTAGCGGGAACACCGGGGAGCTGTTTTTT
CASNTGTSGNTGELFF
>15|TRBJ2-7|TRBV28|.|TRBD2
TGTGCCAGCAGTCCGATCGGGGACTACGGGTACGAGCAGTACTTC
CASSPIGDYGYEQYF
>16|TRBJ2-1|TRBV18|.|.
TGTGCCAGCTCAAGATCCAGGGGACCCCCCTACAATGAGCAGTTCTTC
CASSRSRGPPYNEQFF
>15|TRBJ2-1|TRBV14|.|.
TGTGCCAGCAGCCAAGTAGTAGGTAGCTCGGCCGAGCAGTTCTTC
CASSQVVGSSAEQFF
>17|TRBJ2-2|TRBV5-1|.|.
TGCGCCAGCAGCTTGGAATCCAGCGTGGTTACCACCGGGGAGCTGTTTTTT
CASSLESSVVTTGELFF
>12|TRBJ1-2|TRBV9|.|.
TGTGCCAGCAGCGGGGAGGTGGGTGGCTACACCTTC
CASSGEVGGYTF
>13|TRBJ2-7|TRBV28|.|.
TGTGCCAGCAGTTTAAACAGTCCCTACGAGCAGTACTTC
CASSLNSPYEQYF
>13|TRBJ1-1|TRBV7-6|.|.
TGTGCCAGCAGCGCGGGAGGGAACACTGAAGCTTTCTTT
CASSAGGNTEAFF
>17|TRBJ1-1|TRBV19|once|.
TGTGCCAGTACCTACTCATCGGGACCGGGGGAGACGAGTGAAGCTTTCTTT
CASTYSSGPGETSEAFF
>15|TRBJ1-2|TRBV11-3|.|.
TGTGCCAGCAGCTCCCGATCCGGGACAACGGATGGCTACACCTTC
CASSSRSGTTDGYTF